This is a list of T cell receptor beta chains from one sample in a study of OX40 agonist ivuxolimab in advanced cancers. This table comes from immunoSEQ multiplex PCR, and its TCRdb copy is limited to in-frame clones, with some not included. Here the sample spans 50,000 to 70,000 clones, around 80% being singletons. Specimen: CD4+ or CD8+ T cells sorted from blood, collected in a trial of the OX40 agonist ivuxolimab. These receptors were collected from an adult with an advanced solid tumor such as melanoma, head and neck, liver or kidney cancer. Each CDR3 is given without its conserved first and last residue.

V gene	J gene	CDR3 protein
TRBV7-8	TRBJ2-2	ASSSTYTGELF
TRBV9	TRBJ2-3	ASSDRPGTFLTDTQY
TRBV4-2	TRBJ1-3	ASSLVGAFSGNTIY
TRBV9	TRBJ2-7	ASSAYSGSGYEQY
TRBV10-1	TRBJ2-5	ASSPAGVETQY
TRBV10-3	TRBJ1-1	AISDSGATEAF
TRBV14	TRBJ2-7	ASSQTTPASEQY
TRBV5-3	TRBJ1-2	ARSLSYRGEVNYGYT
TRBV4-2	TRBJ1-1	ASSHEGYGTEAF
TRBV9	TRBJ2-2	ASSPRGGNTNTGELF
TRBV2	TRBJ2-7	ASSEALEQY
TRBV18	TRBJ1-2	ASSPRTGTNYGYT
TRBV7-2	TRBJ2-5	ASSSRAYQETQY
TRBV7-2	TRBJ2-1	ASRDSGRNPYNEQF
TRBV28	TRBJ1-6	ASSFATYNSPLH
TRBV10-3	TRBJ2-5	AISESFGADQETQY
TRBV14	TRBJ2-7	ASSQGTGGYEQY
TRBV2	TRBJ2-3	ASSEIGGTDTQY
TRBV5-4	TRBJ1-5	ASSRGSWEAYQPQH
TRBV19	TRBJ1-4	ASSRRGLMEKLF
TRBV28	TRBJ1-6	ASSRGGSPSPLH
TRBV7-6	TRBJ1-4	ASSFRQTVNEKLF
TRBV9	TRBJ2-1	ASSVEGDSYNEQF
TRBV6-1	TRBJ1-2	ASGTGAQSNYGYT
TRBV2	TRBJ2-2	ASSSIGLAGADTGELF